The rows below give T cell receptor beta chains drawn from one sample of a study of cytomegalovirus exposure and HLA in healthy donors. Sequencing used immunoSEQ multiplex PCR; TCRdb keeps in-frame clones, though not all of them. The data contain around 150,000 clones, roughly 84% of them singletons. Sequencing used PBMCs. The receptors come from a man aged 18 to 30 in good health and CMV-seropositive. Both conserved end residues are trimmed from each CDR3. Clone size is given for some rows only: seen once, a few or many times, or a class if the clone is expanded.

>TRBV27|NA
ASSLGRGYYGYT
>TRBV5-6|NA
ASSPTGLNTEAF
>TRBV5-4|NA
ASSLVHRGPPPGNEKLF
>TRBV9|NA
ASSAGGIDINYGYT
>TRBV6-5|NA
ASSYNGDRDSEAF
>TRBV6-4|once
ASSDSTVGSGANVLT
>TRBV27|NA
ASSRRQGDSNYGYT
>TRBV29-1|once
STWTSEYNEQF
>TRBV7-9|NA
SSSLALGSSSYEQY
>TRBV5-6|once
ASSPLLSRDIGSINEQF
>TRBV9|NA
ASSKGAGGADTQY
>TRBV7-2|few
ASSLGLAGGSEQY
>TRBV7-9|NA
ASSLEIWRGELGNEQF
>TRBV9|NA
ASTGGDSAYNEQF
>TRBV9|NA
ASSVGRDINEKLF
>TRBV28|NA
ASTPWTGGNQPQH
>TRBV7-5|NA
ARSLRLRGSSTDTQY
>TRBV27|NA
ARGWRGRDREQY
>TRBV15|NA
ATSRLAGGLSYNEQF
>TRBV19|NA
ASSSGLGSPLH
>TRBV11-3|NA
ASSLGQSTDTQY
>TRBV5-6|NA
ASSLGGDRDYYGYT